This section outlines one T cell receptor beta chain sequence together with its context. Per the authors' pipeline: Estimates of nucleated cell counts were drawn from the amplification of reference gene primers. Here immunoSEQ multiplex PCR was the method, and the copy in TCRdb shows in-frame clones only, minus some. D and trimming were read from the DNA, whereas the V and J calls and clone size are those reported in that table. The sample holds some 120,000 clones; around 80% are singletons and the top ten take around 4%. The sample belongs to a study of blood T cell repertoires in COVID-19. Turning to the study itself: Spain, Italy and the United States supplied samples that represented acute and convalescent COVID-19. The cDNA or gDNA used as material had been derived from T cells, B-cell-depleted T cells, or PBMCs.

J was trimmed by 7 bases and V by 5 bases; bases with no gene match: 4. This CDR3 has 13 amino acids. The germline V gene encodes CDR1 KGHSH and CDR2 LQKENI. This TCR was recovered from a woman between 45 and 60 years old with acute or convalescent COVID-19. Source material: peripheral blood. V usage is TRBV18 and J usage is TRBJ1-2, with 10 bases identical to TRBD1. The CDR3 is CASSSGTGVGYTF. In DNA, the CDR3 is TGTGCCAGCTCATCCGGGACAGGGGTTGGCTACACCTTC.